The T cell receptor (beta chain) under discussion was sequenced for a study of technical replicates of blood from a handful of donors (dated by TCRdb to about 2017). For CDR1 and CDR2, the germline V gene lists MRHNA and SNTAGT. The junction shows trimming of 0 bases on V and 5 bases on J, plus 16 bases between the germline ends. Counted from cysteine to phenylalanine, this CDR3 has 16 amino acids. CDR3 DNA only is kept here, 48 bases in frame from base 1. Library preparation was by the immunoSEQ multiplex PCR assay. What TCRdb holds here is the immuneACCESS table cut down to in-frame rearrangements. Part of the clones is not present; checked against another copy, under half of the missing clones reflect an unresolved V gene, and the others are unexplained. The sample table holds about 67,000 clones, of which about 97% were seen once. Approximately 0.25% of the sample comes from the top ten. A note on this clone: Its antigen is currently not known. There are no base qualities to consult, and no much larger clone falls within one base.

Sequencing was done on a sample of T cells isolated from PBMCs. This chain joins TRBV6-4 to TRBJ1-2; a weak D assignment points to TRBD1 (5 bases agree). The source is a human donor in good health. The encoded CDR3 is CASSDSSVRGSYGYTF. The DNA reads TGTGCCAGCAGTGACTCGAGTGTACGGGGGTCATATGGCTACACCTTC.